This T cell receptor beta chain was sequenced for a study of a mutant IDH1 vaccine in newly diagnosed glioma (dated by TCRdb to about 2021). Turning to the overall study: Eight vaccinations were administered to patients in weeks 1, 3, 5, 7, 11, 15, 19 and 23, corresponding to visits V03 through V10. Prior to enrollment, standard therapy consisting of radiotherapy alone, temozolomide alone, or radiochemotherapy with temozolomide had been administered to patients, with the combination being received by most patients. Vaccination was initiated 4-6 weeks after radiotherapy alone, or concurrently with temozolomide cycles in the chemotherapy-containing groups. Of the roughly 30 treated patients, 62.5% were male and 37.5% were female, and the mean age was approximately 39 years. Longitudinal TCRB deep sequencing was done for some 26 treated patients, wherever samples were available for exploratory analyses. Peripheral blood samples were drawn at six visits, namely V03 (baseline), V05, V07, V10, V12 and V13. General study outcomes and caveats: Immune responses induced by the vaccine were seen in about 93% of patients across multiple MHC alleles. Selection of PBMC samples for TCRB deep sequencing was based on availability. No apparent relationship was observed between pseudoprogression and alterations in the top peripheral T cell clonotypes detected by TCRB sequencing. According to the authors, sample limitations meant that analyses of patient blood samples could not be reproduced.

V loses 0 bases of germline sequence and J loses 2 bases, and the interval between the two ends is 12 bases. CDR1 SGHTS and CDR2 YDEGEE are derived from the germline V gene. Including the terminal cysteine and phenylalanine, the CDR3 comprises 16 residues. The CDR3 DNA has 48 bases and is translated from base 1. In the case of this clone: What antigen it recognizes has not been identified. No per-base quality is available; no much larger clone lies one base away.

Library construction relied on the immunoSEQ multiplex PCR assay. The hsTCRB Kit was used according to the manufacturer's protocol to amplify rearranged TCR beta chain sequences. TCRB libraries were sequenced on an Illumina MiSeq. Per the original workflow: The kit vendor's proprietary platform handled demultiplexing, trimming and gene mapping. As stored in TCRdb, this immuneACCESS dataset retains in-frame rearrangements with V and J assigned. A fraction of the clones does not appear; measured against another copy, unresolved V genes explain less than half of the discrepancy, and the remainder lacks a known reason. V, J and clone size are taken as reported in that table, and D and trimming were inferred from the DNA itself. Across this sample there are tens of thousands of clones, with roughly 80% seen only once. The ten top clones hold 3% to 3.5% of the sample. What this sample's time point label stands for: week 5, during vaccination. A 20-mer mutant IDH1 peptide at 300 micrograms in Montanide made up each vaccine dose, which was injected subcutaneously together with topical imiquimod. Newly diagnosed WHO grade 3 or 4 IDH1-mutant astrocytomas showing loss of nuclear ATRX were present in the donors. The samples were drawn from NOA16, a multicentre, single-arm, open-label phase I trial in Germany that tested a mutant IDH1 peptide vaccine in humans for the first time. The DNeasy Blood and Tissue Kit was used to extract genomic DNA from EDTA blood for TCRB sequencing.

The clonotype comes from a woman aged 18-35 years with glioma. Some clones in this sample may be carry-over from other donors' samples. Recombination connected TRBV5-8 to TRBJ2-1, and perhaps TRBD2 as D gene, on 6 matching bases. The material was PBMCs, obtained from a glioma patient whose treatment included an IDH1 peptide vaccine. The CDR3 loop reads CASSLGTAGPYNEQFF. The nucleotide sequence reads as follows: TGTGCCAGCAGCTTGGGGACTGCGGGGCCCTACAATGAGCAGTTCTTC.